These 21 T cell receptor beta chains were sequenced from one sample in a study of cytomegalovirus exposure and HLA in healthy donors. 60 Vbeta and 13 Jbeta primers were used in PCR. Profiling relied on immunoSEQ multiplex PCR, and the TCRdb table lists in-frame clones only, not all of them. The sample holds roughly 100,000 clones, about 80% seen once. The sequencing sample was made of PBMCs. These receptors all stem from a woman aged 60-75 years in good health and CMV-seronegative.

This sequence joins TRBV18 and TRBJ2-5; no clear D gene. The CDR3 covers 14 residues. With 1 base removed from V and 3 bases from J, the gap between germline ends came to 9 bases. Germline CDR1 KGHSH, CDR2 LQKENI. CDR3 region: CASSPLLDKETQYF. The CDR3, as DNA: TGTGCCAGCTCACCACTCCTAGATAAAGAGACCCAGTACTTC.

This clone is a singleton in its sample. The rearrangement joins TRBV6-5 to TRBJ1-1, with 7 bases lining up with TRBD1. The germline gives CDR1 MNHEY, CDR2 SVGAGI. This CDR3 region has 15 residues. J was trimmed by 1 base and V by 4 bases; bases with no gene match: 6. For the CDR3, the DNA is TGTGCCAGCAGTTTCACGGGACAGACGAACACTGAAGCTTTCTTT. Translated: CASSFTGQTNTEAFF.

The gene calls are TRBV5-1 and TRBJ2-5; possible D gene TRBD2, 6 bases. This CDR3 is 14 amino acids long. The V gene's germline CDR1 is SGHRS and CDR2 YFSETQ. V was pared by 0 bases and J by 4 bases, with 10 bases between. The CDR3 here is CASSLEEGSETQYF. The CDR3 coding sequence is TGCGCCAGCAGCTTGGAGGAGGGGTCAGAGACCCAGTACTTC.

V and J are TRBV27 and TRBJ2-3; D gene unclear. CDR3 length equals 14 residues. Trimming took off 5 bases at V and 7 bases at J, with 16 bases between the two ends. Germline loops: CDR1 MNHEY, CDR2 SMNVEV (reference sequence). The CDR3 region is CASSPLPLENTQYF. CDR3 coding DNA: TGTGCCAGCAGTCCGCTACCTTTAGAGAATACGCAGTATTTT.

The chain is built from TRBV6-5 and TRBJ2-5, with 7 nucleotides matching TRBD1. CDR1 and CDR2 (germline): MNHEY, SVGAGI. V lost 2 bases, J lost 5 bases, and 5 bases stayed unmatched. This CDR3 is 14 amino acids long. For the CDR3, the DNA is TGTGCCAGCAGTTACCAGGGGGTCGGGGAGACCCAGTACTTC. As protein: CASSYQGVGETQYF.

The chain links TRBV30 to TRBJ2-1; a weak D match, TRBD2 (6 bases). V lost 0 bases to trimming and J lost 11 bases, with 11 bases between them. This CDR3 spans 12 amino acids. In germline, CDR1 is GTSNPN, CDR2 SVGIG (reference sequence). DNA of the CDR3: TGTGCCTGGAGTGTGGGGGGTTATAAGCAGTTCTTC. It translates to CAWSVGGYKQFF.

This clone was seen only once. At one boundary the junction diverges from the germline segment, which might be a read error. The chain recombines TRBV27 with TRBJ1-5; 10 bases agree with TRBD1. In germline, CDR1 is MNHEY, CDR2 SMNVEV (reference sequence). The CDR3 sequence is 14 residues long. CDR3 residues: CASSPGQGHQTQHF. For the CDR3, the DNA is TGTGCCAGCAGTCCGGGACAGGGGCATCAGACCCAGCATTTT.

This clone was counted a few times. The V call is TRBV5-1, the J call TRBJ1-6; 7 nucleotides match TRBD1. CDR1 and CDR2 from the germline V gene are SGHRS and YFSETQ. The ends lost 4 bases at V and 5 bases at J; junction bases unmatched: 6. The CDR3 length is 15 residues. This CDR3 reads CASSPGTVDNSPLHF. The CDR3 nucleotides read TGCGCCAGCAGCCCAGGGACAGTTGATAATTCACCCCTCCACTTT.

There are a few counts of this clone. This rearrangement joins TRBV7-2 to TRBJ2-2; TRBD1 matches at 8 bases. The germline V gene encodes CDR1 SGHTA and CDR2 FQGNSA. This CDR3 is built from 15 residues. V trimming: 5 bases; J trimming: 5 bases; junction bases outside the gene matches: 7. CDR3 in DNA: TGTGCCAGCAGCCCAGGACAGGGTCGTACCGGGGAGCTGTTTTTT. Translation gives CASSPGQGRTGELFF.

V usage is TRBV7-9 and J usage is TRBJ2-3; 8 bases match TRBD2. This CDR3 has 15 residues. The ends lost 4 bases at V and 4 bases at J; junction bases unmatched: 7. Per the germline V gene, CDR1 is SEHNR and CDR2 is FQNEAQ (reference sequence). CDR3 nucleotide sequence: TGTGCCAGCAGCTATAGCGGGGCGGGGGCAGATACGCAGTATTTT. It specifies CASSYSGAGADTQYF.

This chain connects TRBV29-1 to TRBJ1-4; TRBD1 matches at 7 bases. CDR1 is SQVTM, CDR2 ANQGSEA, per germline. Trimming at V came to 3 bases and at J to 7 bases, leaving 8 bases not matched to a gene. The CDR3 is 14 residues long. CDR3 nucleotides: TGCAGCGTTGATACAGGGGAAGGATTTGAAAAACTGTTTTTT. Protein product: CSVDTGEGFEKLFF.

This sequence joins TRBV5-4 and TRBJ1-1; tentative D call: TRBD1 (6 bases). This CDR3 spans 16 amino acids. V lost 6 bases and J 6 bases, leaving 24 bases between the germline ends. Germline assignment: CDR1 SGHNT and CDR2 YYREEE (reference sequence). CDR3 sequence reads: CASTYQGRPPISEAFF. CDR3 nucleotide sequence: TGTGCCAGCACCTACCAGGGGCGACCGCCGATATCTGAAGCTTTCTTT. Looking up the rest from reference TRBV5-4 and TRBJ1-1 gives the full variable domain: ETGVTQSPTHLIKTRGQQVTLRCSSQSGHNTVSWYQQALGQGPQFIFQYYREEENGRGNFPPRFSGLQFPNYSSELNVNALELDDSALYLCASTYQGRPPISEAFFGQGTRLTVV.

This clone appeared a few times. The chain links TRBV27 to TRBJ2-5; 11 nucleotides line up with TRBD2. Per the germline V gene, CDR1 is MNHEY and CDR2 is SMNVEV (reference sequence). After removal of 5 bases from V and 0 bases from J, the junction contained 5 bases not matched to a gene. CDR3 length equals 16 residues. The CDR3 loop is CASSPIAGGYQETQYF. The CDR3 DNA reads as TGTGCCAGCAGTCCGATAGCGGGGGGGTACCAAGAGACCCAGTACTTC.

This chain uses TRBV13 with TRBJ2-3; 12 bases map to TRBD2. The CDR3 is 16 amino acids. Trimming removed 4 bases from V and 2 bases from J; junction bases left unmatched: 4. Germline assignment: CDR1 PRHDT and CDR2 FYEKMQ (reference sequence). The DNA for the CDR3 is TGTGCCAGCAGCTCCAGGACTAGCGGGGACACAGATACGCAGTATTTT. Amino acids: CASSSRTSGDTDTQYF.

The gene calls are TRBV28 and TRBJ1-1; 8 nucleotides match TRBD1. Losses at the gene ends were 3 bases for V and 12 bases for J; bases not matched to a gene: 3. The CDR3 covers 11 residues. The germline CDR1 and CDR2 sequences are MDHEN and SYDVKM. The CDR3: CASSFGDRPFF. The DNA of the CDR3 is TGTGCCAGCAGTTTCGGGGACAGGCCTTTCTTT.

As for this clone: Other nucleotide sequences from this sample produce the same CDR3. The rearrangement joins TRBV28 to TRBJ2-7; D perhaps matches TRBD1 (6 bases). V lost 5 bases, J lost 4 bases, and 9 bases lay in between. This CDR3 is built from 12 residues. Germline CDR1 MDHEN, CDR2 SYDVKM. CDR3 coding DNA: TGTGCCAGCAGTCTGCAGGGGTACGAGCAGTACTTC. Translating gives CASSLQGYEQYF.

This chain links TRBV2 with TRBJ2-1, with 9 positions matching TRBD2. The CDR3 runs 14 residues. Germline V lookup: CDR1 SNHLY, CDR2 FYNNEI. J gave up 7 bases and V 8 bases, and 9 bases lay outside the gene matches. The CDR3 nucleotides are TGTGCCAGCGGAGGCGGGAGGGCCATGAATGAGCAGTTCTTC. Its translation is CASGGGRAMNEQFF.

The chain carries TRBV30 and TRBJ2-7; possible D gene TRBD2, 5 bases. CDR1 and CDR2 (germline): GTSNPN, SVGIG (reference sequence). This CDR3 is built from 13 residues. V was pared by 3 bases and J by 2 bases, with 11 bases between. CDR3 coding DNA: TGTGCCTGGAGCCCATGGAGGCCCTACGAGCAGTACTTC. It is translated as CAWSPWRPYEQYF.

The chain couples TRBV18 to TRBJ2-5, with no clear D. Trimming stripped 3 bases from V and 4 bases from J, with 6 bases between. Germline loops: CDR1 KGHSH, CDR2 LQKENI. This CDR3 region has 12 residues. The CDR3 spells CASSPSIETQYF. CDR3 bases: TGTGCCAGCTCACCGAGCATAGAGACCCAGTACTTC.

This chain uses TRBV30 with TRBJ1-6; D unclear. The CDR3 spans 12 residues. Germline V gene lookup returns CDR1 GTSNPN and CDR2 SVGIG (reference sequence). V dropped 4 bases and J dropped 7 bases, with 8 bases sitting between them. CDR3 nucleotides: TGTGCCTGGAATCCTTCCAATTCACCCCTCCACTTT. It is translated as CAWNPSNSPLHF.

The chain recombines TRBV18 with TRBJ1-5; D is perhaps TRBD1 (5 bases). This CDR3 is built from 18 residues. Germline lookup yields CDR1 KGHSH and CDR2 LQKENI. V shed 4 bases and J shed 3 bases, with 22 bases lying between them. This chain's CDR3 is CASSRGPGDWGDNQPQHF. CDR3 coding DNA: TGTGCCAGCTCACGTGGGCCGGGGGATTGGGGTGACAATCAGCCCCAGCATTTT.